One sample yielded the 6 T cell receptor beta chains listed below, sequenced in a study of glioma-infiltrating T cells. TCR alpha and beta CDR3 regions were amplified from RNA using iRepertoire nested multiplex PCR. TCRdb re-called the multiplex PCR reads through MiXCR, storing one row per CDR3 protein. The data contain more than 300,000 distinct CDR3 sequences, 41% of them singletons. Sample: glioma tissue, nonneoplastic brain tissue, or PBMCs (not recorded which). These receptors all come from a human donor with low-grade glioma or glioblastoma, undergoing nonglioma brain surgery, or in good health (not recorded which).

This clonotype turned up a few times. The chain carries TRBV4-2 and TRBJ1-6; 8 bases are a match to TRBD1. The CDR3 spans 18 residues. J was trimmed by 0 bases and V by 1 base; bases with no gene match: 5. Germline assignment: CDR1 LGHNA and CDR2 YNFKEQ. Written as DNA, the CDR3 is TGTGCCAGCAGCCAAGTAGGGGACAGGAGCTCCTATAATTCACCCCTCCACTTT. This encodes CASSQVGDRSSYNSPLHF.

The CDR3 is CASSEKVPARRRNAYYEQYF. In DNA, the CDR3 is TGTGCCAGCAGTGAAAAGGTACCGGCCAGGAGGCGGAATGCCTACTACGAGCAGTACTTC. This chain connects TRBV25-1 to TRBJ2-7; D might be TRBD2 (5 bases). V was shortened by 2 bases and J by 3 bases, with 29 bases between the two germline ends. This CDR3 comprises 20 residues. CDR1 MGHDK and CDR2 SYGVNS come from the germline V gene.

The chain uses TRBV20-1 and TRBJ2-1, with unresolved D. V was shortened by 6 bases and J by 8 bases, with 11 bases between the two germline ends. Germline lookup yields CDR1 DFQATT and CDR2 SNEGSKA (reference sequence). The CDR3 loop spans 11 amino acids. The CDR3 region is CSAQSSDEQFF. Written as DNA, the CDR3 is TGCAGTGCCCAGAGTTCGGATGAGCAGTTCTTC.

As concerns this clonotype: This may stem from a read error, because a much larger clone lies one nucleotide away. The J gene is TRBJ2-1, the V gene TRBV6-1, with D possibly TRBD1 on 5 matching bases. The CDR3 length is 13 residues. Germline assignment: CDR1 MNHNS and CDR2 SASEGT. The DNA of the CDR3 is TGTGCCAGCAGGGACACCCACTACAATGAGCAGCTCTTC. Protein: CASRDTHYNEQLF.

CDR3 nucleotides: TGTGCCAGTACGGGGGGATACACTGAAGCTTTCTTT. It codes for CASTGGYTEAFF. This chain joins TRBV19 and TRBJ1-1, with D tentatively TRBD1 (5 bases). Looked up from germline, CDR1 is LNHDA and CDR2 is SQIVND (reference sequence). The CDR3 contains 12 residues. V was trimmed by 7 bases and J by 3 bases, leaving 9 bases between them.

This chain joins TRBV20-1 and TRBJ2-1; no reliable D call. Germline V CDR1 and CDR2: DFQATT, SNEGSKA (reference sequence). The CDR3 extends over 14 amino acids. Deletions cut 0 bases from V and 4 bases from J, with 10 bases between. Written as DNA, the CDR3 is TGCAGTGCTAGAGATGTGGACGGGTACAATGAGCAGTTCTTC. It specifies CSARDVDGYNEQFF.